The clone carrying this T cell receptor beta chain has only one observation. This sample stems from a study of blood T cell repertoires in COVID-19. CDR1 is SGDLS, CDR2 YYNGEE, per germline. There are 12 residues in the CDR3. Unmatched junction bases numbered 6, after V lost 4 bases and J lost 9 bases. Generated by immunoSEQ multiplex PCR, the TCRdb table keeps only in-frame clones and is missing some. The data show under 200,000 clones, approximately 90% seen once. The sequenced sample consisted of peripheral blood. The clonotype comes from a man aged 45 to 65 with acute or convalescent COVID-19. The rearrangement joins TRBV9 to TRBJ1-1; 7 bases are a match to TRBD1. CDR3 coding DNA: TGTGCCAGCAGCCAGGGGGATCACAAAGCTTTCTTT. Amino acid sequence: CASSQGDHKAFF.